This T cell receptor beta chain came from a study of blood T cell repertoires in COVID-19. Study-level background: The origin of the acute and convalescent COVID-19 samples was the United States, Italy and Spain. The cDNA or gDNA used as material had been derived from T cells, B-cell-depleted T cells, or PBMCs.

As handled by the study authors: Estimates of nucleated cell counts were drawn from the amplification of reference gene primers. Repertoires were generated with immunoSEQ multiplex PCR, while TCRdb's copy carries only in-frame clones and drops some. V and J calls and clone size follow that table, whereas D and trimming were derived from the DNA. The data show 200,000 to 250,000 clones, with roughly 85% seen just once and over 2.5% held by the top ten. Trimming took 5 bases from V and 0 from J, leaving 11 bases between them. The CDR3 has 16 residues. Germline V gene data show CDR1 as MNHEY and CDR2 as SVGEGT.

This sequence originates from a man aged 50 to 60 who had recovered from COVID-19. This sequence joins TRBV6-2 or TRBV6-3 and TRBJ1-6; possible D gene TRBD1, 6 bases. Sequenced: peripheral blood. This CDR3 reads CASSTTGSSYNSPLHF. Here the CDR3 DNA reads TGTGCCAGCAGTACTACAGGGAGCTCCTATAATTCACCCCTCCACTTT.